Included here is one TCR beta chain sequence, with context. No antigen is known for it. Base quality data are lacking; no much larger clone is found one base away. This entry is derived from a study of technical replicates of blood from a few donors (dated by TCRdb to about 2017). V is shortened by 0 bases, J by 1 base, and the region joining them spans 6 bases. CDR1 and CDR2, per the germline V gene, are LGHNA and YNFKEQ. From cysteine to phenylalanine, the CDR3 is 14 amino acids long. Only the CDR3 portion is preserved as DNA: 42 bases, with reading frame beginning at the first base. Library creation used the immunoSEQ multiplex PCR assay. This immuneACCESS table, as held by TCRdb, lists in-frame sequences with V and J called but not all clones. Of the missing ones, under half trace to an unresolved V gene in checked studies; the others have no known cause. Across this sample there are 66,000 or so clones, with almost 97% seen only once. The ten most abundant clones make up 0.15% to 0.25% of the sample.

The chain is encoded by TRBV4-2 joined to TRBJ1-1, with the D gene call left open. Sequenced: T cells isolated from PBMCs. The source is a human donor in good health. CDR3 protein: CASSQDTGNTEAFF. In nucleotides, the sequence is TGTGCCAGCAGCCAAGATACGGGGAACACTGAAGCTTTCTTT.